The entry below describes one TCR beta chain. Trimming removed 5 bases from V and 3 bases from J; junction bases left unmatched: 9. CDR1 SGHTA and CDR2 FQGTGA come from the germline V gene. The CDR3 totals 15 residues. The sample is drawn from a study of blood T cell repertoires in COVID-19. Whole-study context: COVID-19 samples, acute and convalescent, were from the United States, Italy and Spain. PBMCs, B-cell-depleted T cells, or T cells provided the cDNA or gDNA that made up the material.

In the study's own analysis: How many nucleated cells were present was estimated from reference gene primer amplification. TCRdb keeps only in-frame clones here, not all; method: immunoSEQ multiplex PCR. V and J calls and clone size are as listed in that table; D and trimming were resolved from the DNA. The sample lists some 350,000 clones; about four fifths were seen once. Sample: peripheral blood. The receptor was isolated from a man aged 25-40 years with active or convalescent COVID-19. This chain connects TRBV7-3 to TRBJ2-5, with 7 positions matching TRBD2. The CDR3 here is CASSLSGLAEETQYF. DNA of the CDR3: TGTGCCAGCAGCCTATCGGGGCTAGCGGAAGAGACCCAGTACTTC.